This paragraph covers one T cell receptor (beta chain) sequence. This clone was counted only a few times. Its antigen target is currently unknown. One base away there is no much larger clone; base qualities are not given. The entry originates in a study of blood T cell repertoires in COVID-19 (dated by TCRdb to about 2020). Context from the whole study: Samples covering the acute and convalescent phases of COVID-19 were provided by collaborators in the United States, Italy and Spain. The repertoires were released in a freely available public database intended as a resource for research on the immune response to SARS-CoV-2. HLA class I and class II types, where available, came from metadata supplied by the sample provider rather than from assay-based typing. A de-identified subject ID, COVID-19 status, age in years and sex were almost always included in the sample metadata. The material from the prospective study consisted of cDNA or gDNA derived from T cells, B-cell-depleted T cells, or PBMCs. Deeply sampled blood TCRbeta repertoires from subjects exposed to, actively infected with, or recovered from COVID-19 were included in the dataset. Samples were obtained from the ongoing ImmuneRACE study (first 160 participants) and from some 1,300 subjects provided by 6 global collaborators.

Summary of the overall study and its limitations: How much clinical and demographic metadata was included differed by source and by participant, and the metadata was provided uncurated.

Collaborating institutions collected whole blood in K2EDTA tubes following their own protocols. For TCRbeta analysis, collaborators shipped samples in one of three forms: frozen whole blood, isolated PBMCs, or DNA extracted from either of those sample types. TCRbeta CDR3 regions were amplified from genomic DNA by means of the immunoSEQ Assay, a bias-controlled multiplex PCR. The original methods were these. Within the assay, amplification of reference gene primers was used to estimate how many nucleated cells each sample contained. Sequence reads were collapsed and filtered to measure the absolute abundance of every unique TCRbeta CDR3 rearrangement. For each sample, productive Simpson clonality was calculated as the square root of Simpson's diversity index over productive rearrangements. TCRdb stores this immuneACCESS table with in-frame sequences only. Part of the clones is absent; in the studies checked, under half of the shortfall reflects unresolved V genes, and no reason is known for the rest. V and J calls plus clone size are reproduced from that table; the DNA served to infer D and trimming. The sample table contains 210,000 or so clones; only one count was recorded for 65% to 85% of them. 2.5% to 3.5% of the sample lies in the top ten.

The specimen sequenced was peripheral blood. The receptor was isolated from a man between 50 and 59 years old with active or convalescent COVID-19.

The CDR3 protein: CASSLGHPSSYEQYF. The nucleotide sequence is given as TGTGCCAGCAGCTTAGGACACCCCAGCTCCTACGAGCAGTACTTC. The V and J genes are TRBV7-9 and TRBJ2-7; the D gene is not confidently resolved. V loses 1 base of germline sequence and J loses 0 bases, and the interval between the two ends is 10 bases. CDR3 length: 15 amino acids, cysteine to phenylalanine. The only DNA kept is the CDR3, 45 bases in frame from the first base. Reading the germline V gene (reference sequence) gives CDR1 SEHNR and CDR2 FQNEAQ.